Presented here are 17 T cell receptor beta chains from one specimen sequenced in a study of shared clonotypes between healthy human individuals. Repertoires were generated with immunoSEQ multiplex PCR, while TCRdb's copy carries only in-frame clones and drops some. The data contain 450,000 to 550,000 clones, about four fifths of them singletons. The sequenced sample consisted of PBMCs. The receptors come from a woman aged 40 to 50 in good health. Some clones in this sample may be carry-over from other donors' samples.

The chain couples TRBV28 to TRBJ1-3; D gene uncertain. CDR1 MDHEN and CDR2 SYDVKM come from the germline V gene. CDR3 length: 19 amino acids. Trimming shortened V by 1 base and J by 0 bases, and 19 bases separated the two germline ends. The DNA of the CDR3 is TGTGCCAGCAGTTTATCCTTGCCTGGCGGGGTAGGCTCTGGAAACACCATATATTTT. This sequence encodes CASSLSLPGGVGSGNTIYF.

This chain uses TRBV30 with TRBJ1-5; D not certain. Per the germline V gene, CDR1 is GTSNPN and CDR2 is SVGIG (reference sequence). The CDR3 runs 14 residues. V lost 1 base and J lost 1, with 8 bases in between. The CDR3 here is CAWSDDNSNQPQHF. The CDR3 DNA is TGTGCCTGGAGTGATGATAACAGCAATCAGCCCCAGCATTTT.

V usage is TRBV4-2 and J usage is TRBJ2-5, with 7 bases matching TRBD2. This CDR3 comprises 16 residues. The ends lost 2 bases at V and 3 bases at J; junction bases unmatched: 9. Germline CDR1 reads LGHNA; CDR2 reads YNFKEQ. The CDR3 DNA follows: TGTGCCAGCAGCCAAACGGCGGGACTATACGAAGAGACCCAGTACTTC. Its protein is CASSQTAGLYEETQYF.

The chain carries TRBV6-5 and TRBJ2-7; 9 nucleotides agree with TRBD2. After removal of 6 bases from V and 3 bases from J, the junction contained 6 bases not matched to a gene. Per the germline V gene, CDR1 is MNHEY and CDR2 is SVGAGI. CDR3 length equals 14 residues. The CDR3 reads CASRTLAGSYEQYF. Written as DNA, the CDR3 is TGTGCCAGCAGAACGCTAGCGGGAAGCTACGAGCAGTACTTC.

Concerning this clone: Its ends do not fully match the called genes, so a read error is possible. The chain recombines TRBV30 with TRBJ2-7; possible D gene TRBD2, 5 bases. Germline V CDR1 and CDR2: GTSNPN, SVGIG (reference sequence). The CDR3 extends over 11 amino acids. The CDR3 DNA follows: TGTGCCTGGAGTGTTGGGGTTGAGGGTTTCTTC. Protein sequence: CAWSVGVEGFF.

The chain has TRBV19 and TRBJ2-7, with D possibly being TRBD2 (5 bases). Trimming shortened V by 3 bases and J by 0 bases, and 12 bases separated the two germline ends. This CDR3 region has 15 residues. The V gene's germline CDR1 is LNHDA and CDR2 SQIVND (reference sequence). CDR3 in DNA: TGTGCCAGTAGTATTGCCGTGGGGAGCTCCTACGAGCAGTACTTC. Amino acid sequence: CASSIAVGSSYEQYF.

The chain has TRBV5-1 and TRBJ2-2; 9 nucleotides line up with TRBD1. The length of the CDR3 is 14 residues. CDR1 and CDR2 (germline): SGHRS, YFSETQ. Germline trimming cut 9 bases from V and 2 bases from J; bases unmatched to any gene: 5. The CDR3: CATTGGPNTGELFF. CDR3 coding DNA: TGCGCCACTACAGGGGGCCCAAACACCGGGGAGCTGTTTTTT.

This clone came up a few times. The J gene is TRBJ2-3, the V gene TRBV7-3; 8 bases fit TRBD1. Germline V gene lookup returns CDR1 SGHTA and CDR2 FQGTGA. The length of the CDR3 is 14 residues. Losses at the gene ends were 3 bases for V and 6 bases for J; bases not matched to a gene: 5. CDR3 coding DNA: TGTGCCAGCAGCTTGTCAGGGGGCTGGGATACGCAGTATTTT. Translation gives CASSLSGGWDTQYF.

In this sample, this clone turned up many times. This chain links TRBV23-1 with TRBJ2-5; possibly TRBD2 for D (6 bases). TRBV23-1 carries the ORF label, with uncertain function. Deletions cut 1 base from V and 5 bases from J, with 23 bases between. This CDR3 is built from 18 residues. This chain's CDR3 is CASSQCLSQCGAGETQYF. CDR3 DNA: TGCGCCAGCAGTCAATGCTTGAGCCAATGCGGGGCAGGGGAGACCCAGTACTTC.

A remark on this clone: Other DNA sequences in the sample encode the same CDR3. This chain uses TRBV5-1 with TRBJ2-1; the match to TRBD1 covers 9 bases. Germline CDR1 SGHRS, CDR2 YFSETQ. This CDR3 comprises 13 residues. V was pared by 2 bases and J by 7 bases, with 1 base of the junction left unmatched. The CDR3 spells CASSLGTGNEQFF. The CDR3 DNA follows: TGCGCCAGCAGCTTAGGGACAGGGAATGAGCAGTTCTTC.

V usage is TRBV7-9 and J usage is TRBJ2-5; maybe TRBD2 (6 bases). CDR3 length equals 13 residues. CDR1 and CDR2 from the germline V gene are SEHNR and FQNEAQ (reference sequence). With 2 bases removed from V and 3 bases from J, the gap between germline ends came to 7 bases. In nucleotides, the CDR3 is TGTGCCAGCAGCTTATGGGGGGAAGAGACCCAGTACTTC. Translation gives CASSLWGEETQYF.

The V gene is TRBV4-3, the J gene TRBJ1-3, with 8 positions matching TRBD1. CDR1 is LGHNA, CDR2 YSLEER, per germline. The V segment lost 3 bases and the J segment 2 bases; nucleotides outside the gene matches: 9. The CDR3 is made up of 17 amino acids. Here the CDR3 DNA reads TGCGCCAGCAGCCACGGACAGGGTGATTTCGCTGGAAACACCATATATTTT. Its translation is CASSHGQGDFAGNTIYF.

This chain uses TRBV5-1 with TRBJ2-2, with D perhaps matching TRBD1 or TRBD2 (5 bases each). V was shortened by 2 bases and J by 2 bases, with 10 bases between the two germline ends. From germline, CDR1 is SGHRS and CDR2 YFSETQ. This CDR3 region has 15 residues. The CDR3 protein is CASSFSGTNTGELFF. The CDR3 nucleotides read TGCGCCAGCAGCTTCTCCGGGACCAACACCGGGGAGCTGTTTTTT. Drawing the rest from reference TRBV5-1 and TRBJ2-2, the complete variable domain is KAGVTQTPRYLIKTRGQQVTLSCSPISGHRSVSWYQQTPGQGLQFLFEYFSETQRNKGNFPGRFSGRQFSNSRSEMNVSTLELGDSALYLCASSFSGTNTGELFFGEGSRLTVL.

This clone has just one count. The J gene is TRBJ2-7, the V gene TRBV28; D is ambiguous. This CDR3 has 11 residues. Between the trimmed V and J ends, which lost 4 bases and 9 bases, there was a span of 10 bases. CDR1 is MDHEN, CDR2 SYDVKM, per germline. CDR3 DNA sequence: TGTGCCAGCAGTTCTCTACGGTGGCAGTACTTC. It translates to CASSSLRWQYF. Full variable domain (missing parts from reference TRBV28 and TRBJ2-7): DVKVTQSSRYLVKRTGEKVFLECVQDMDHENMFWYRQDPGLGLRLIYFSYDVKMKEKGDIPEGYSVSREKKERFSLILESASTNQTSMYLCASSSLRWQYFGPGTRLTVT.

The V gene is TRBV4-3, the J gene TRBJ2-2; 8 bases line up with TRBD2. Germline trimming cut 4 bases from V and 4 bases from J; bases unmatched to any gene: 5. CDR1 is LGHNA, CDR2 YSLEER, per germline. The CDR3 runs 15 residues. The CDR3 reads CASSLAGGGTGELFF. The CDR3 bases are TGCGCCAGCAGCCTGGCGGGAGGAGGCACCGGGGAGCTGTTTTTT.

To note about this clone: Because the CDR3's place on the DNA is in doubt, the DNA is left out and the CDR3 is given as listed by TCRdb. This sequence joins TRBV29-1 and TRBJ2-1; the table's D call TRBD1 went unverified against the DNA. The CDR3 is 11 amino acids in total, end residues counted. Germline assignment: CDR1 SQVTM and CDR2 ANQGSEA. The CDR3 is CSVGQGAQWFF.

V and J are TRBV27 and TRBJ2-7, with 7 nucleotides matching TRBD1. The V gene end was trimmed by 6 bases and the J gene end by 2 bases; junction bases not matched to a gene: 7. Germline V gives CDR1 MNHEY, CDR2 SMNVEV (reference sequence). The CDR3 is 14 residues long. The CDR3 region is CASRWGRGTYEQYF. CDR3 nucleotides: TGTGCCAGCAGATGGGGCAGGGGGACCTACGAGCAGTACTTC.